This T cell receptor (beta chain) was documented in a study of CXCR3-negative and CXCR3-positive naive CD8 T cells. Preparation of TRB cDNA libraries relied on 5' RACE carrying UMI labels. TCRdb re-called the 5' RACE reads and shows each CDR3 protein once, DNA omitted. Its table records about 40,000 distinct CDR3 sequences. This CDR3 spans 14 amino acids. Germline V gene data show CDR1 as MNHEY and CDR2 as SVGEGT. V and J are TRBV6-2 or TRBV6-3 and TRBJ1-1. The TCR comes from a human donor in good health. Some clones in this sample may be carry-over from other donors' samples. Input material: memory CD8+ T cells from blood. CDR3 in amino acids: CASTEGPYKSEAFF.